This paragraph covers one TCR beta chain sequence. The antigen it recognizes is unknown. One base away there is no much larger clone; base qualities are not given. This sample is part of a study of blood T cell repertoires in COVID-19 (dated by TCRdb to about 2020). Background on the whole study: Collaborator samples came from the United States, Italy and Spain and covered acute and convalescent phases of COVID-19. Deeply sampled blood TCRbeta repertoires from subjects exposed to, actively infected with, or recovered from COVID-19 were included in the dataset. Where HLA class I and class II types were available, the types were taken from metadata supplied by the sample provider, not from assay-based typing. Samples were obtained from the ongoing ImmuneRACE study (first 160 participants) and from 950 to 1,500 subjects provided by 6 global collaborators. The prospective study material was composed of cDNA or gDNA derived from T cells, B-cell-depleted T cells, or PBMCs. The repertoires were released in a freely available public database meant as a resource for research on the immune response to SARS-CoV-2. The sample metadata nearly always contained a de-identified subject ID, COVID-19 status, age in years and sex. Paper-wide results and their limitations: Clinical and demographic metadata were provided uncurated, with the amount varying by source and participant.

Participants in the prospective study were enrolled through a virtual design, were aged roughly 18 to 100 years, and lived in about 25 United States geographic areas. In the prospective study, cohorts were assigned on the basis of participant-reported clinical history obtained from a screening survey and a study questionnaire. ImmuneRACE Cohort 3 recovered participants were defined by two consecutive negative NP/OP PCR tests, healthcare professional clearance, or symptom resolution. In the prospective study, mobile phlebotomists collected whole blood, serum and a nasopharyngeal or oropharyngeal swab from each participant. Participants in the prospective study had the option to provide additional blood draws and questionnaires over a roughly 2-month period. Before DNA extraction, prospective study blood samples were shipped either frozen or at room temperature. Here V drops 7 bases and J drops 2 bases, and the junction holds 6 bases not matched to any gene. Based on the germline V gene (reference sequence), the CDR1 and CDR2 sequences are LGHDT and YNNKEL. Including cysteine and phenylalanine, the CDR3 has 14 amino acids. Left in the record is the CDR3 DNA by itself, 42 bases read in frame from the first base.

TCRbeta CDR3 regions were amplified from genomic DNA by means of the immunoSEQ Assay, a bias-controlled multiplex PCR. The authors' pipeline ran thus. Nucleated cell counts per sample were estimated from amplification of reference gene primers within the assay. To quantify the absolute abundance of each unique TCRbeta CDR3 rearrangement, sequence reads were collapsed and filtered. For each sample, productive Simpson clonality was calculated as the square root of Simpson's diversity index over productive rearrangements. In TCRdb, the immuneACCESS table is reduced to in-frame sequences with V and J assigned. These tables do not hold every clone; where another copy was compared, an unresolved V gene accounts for under half, and the others remain unexplained. The D gene and trimming were derived from the DNA, and the V and J assignments and clone size from that table. In all, the sample holds about 280,000 clones, and over 85% of those were seen once. About 2% of the sample is in the top ten clones.

The receptor was derived from a woman aged 60-75 years who had recovered from COVID-19. This chain is built from TRBV3-1 (or the pseudogene TRBV3-2) and TRBJ2-3; TRBD2 lines up with 7 middle nucleotides. Material: PBMCs or T cells enriched from blood (not recorded which). The CDR3 sequence is CASTSTSPTDTQYF. The DNA reads TGTGCCAGCACCTCGACTAGCCCCACAGATACGCAGTATTTT.